A single sample gave rise to the 24 T cell receptor beta chains below, sequenced in a study of PD-1 blockade in classical Hodgkin lymphoma. There was relapse after autologous stem cell transplantation in every patient, and there was variation in brentuximab vedotin exposure. The assay was immunoSEQ multiplex PCR, and TCRdb's table has in-frame clones only and misses some. The table lists tens of thousands of clones, around 93% of them singletons. The sample here was peripheral blood mononuclear cells (PBMCs), taken at baseline. Source of these receptors: a human donor with classical Hodgkin lymphoma.

The rearrangement uses TRBV2 and TRBJ2-2; TRBD1 matches 8 bases. The CDR3 consists of 17 residues. Per the germline V gene, CDR1 is SNHLY and CDR2 is FYNNEI. Trimming at V came to 9 bases and at J to 2 bases, leaving 14 bases not matched to a gene. In DNA form, the CDR3 reads TGTGCCAGTCAAGCCCTTGGACAGGGCTTAAACACCGGGGAGCTGTTTTTT. Translating it yields CASQALGQGLNTGELFF.

The rearrangement joins TRBV7-8 to TRBJ2-5, with D unresolved. Trimming cost V 4 bases and J 0 bases, with 12 bases left between them. The CDR3 has 15 amino acids. The germline V gene has CDR1 SGHVS and CDR2 FQNEAQ. The CDR3, as DNA: TGTGCCAGCAGCTCCGACGGCCAGTACCAAGAGACCCAGTACTTC. As protein: CASSSDGQYQETQYF.

The chain joins TRBV19 to TRBJ1-4; no reliable D call. CDR1 and CDR2 from the germline V gene are LNHDA and SQIVND (reference sequence). CDR3 length: 11 residues. V dropped 3 bases and J dropped 16 bases, with 12 bases sitting between them. The CDR3 sequence: CASSIYSGRFF. In DNA, the CDR3 is TGTGCCAGTAGTATTTATTCGGGCAGGTTTTTT.

The V call is TRBV7-3, the J call TRBJ2-3; the D is unclear. The CDR3 totals 15 residues. In germline, CDR1 is SGHTA, CDR2 FQGTGA. V was pared by 3 bases and J by 4 bases, with 14 bases between. The CDR3 loop reads CASSLGQRAADTQYF. The CDR3 DNA follows: TGTGCCAGCAGCTTGGGCCAGAGAGCAGCAGATACGCAGTATTTT.

The count of this clone is one. This rearrangement joins TRBV29-1 to TRBJ1-2; 8 nucleotides align to TRBD1. With V trimmed by 7 bases and J by 8 bases, 9 bases remained unmatched. This CDR3 has 12 residues. Germline lookup yields CDR1 SQVTM and CDR2 ANQGSEA. CDR3 sequence reads: CSAAGQGHGYTF. DNA of the CDR3: TGCAGCGCTGCCGGACAGGGCCACGGCTACACCTTC.

The chain employs TRBV6-1 and TRBJ2-7, with D unresolved. V lost 2 bases and J 3 bases, leaving 17 bases between the germline ends. Germline assignment: CDR1 MNHNS and CDR2 SASEGT. The CDR3 contains 16 residues. CDR3 bases: TGTGCCAGCAGTGAACGACCGAGACATCTTGTCTACGAGCAGTACTTC. It translates to CASSERPRHLVYEQYF.

The chain employs TRBV4-1 and TRBJ2-7, with 7 bases fitting TRBD2. Germline V gene data show CDR1 as MGHRA and CDR2 as YSYEKL. The V segment lost 3 bases and the J segment 5 bases; nucleotides outside the gene matches: 7. There are 14 residues in the CDR3. The CDR3 here is CASSQLAEGDEQYF. The DNA of the CDR3 is TGCGCCAGCAGCCAGCTAGCGGAGGGCGACGAGCAGTACTTC.

The J gene is TRBJ2-1, the V gene TRBV13, with 7 bases identical to TRBD2. The CDR3 has 14 amino acids. The V and J ends lost 5 bases and 16 bases, in that order; junction bases with no gene match: 17. The germline CDR1 and CDR2 sequences are PRHDT and FYEKMQ (reference sequence). CDR3 amino acids: CASSPLLQTGLTFF. The CDR3 nucleotides are TGTGCCAGCAGCCCCCTACTACAAACGGGACTAACATTCTTC. Full variable domain (outside the CDR3, taken from reference TRBV13 and TRBJ2-1): AAGVIQSPRHLIKEKRETATLKCYPIPRHDTVYWYQQGPGQDPQFLISFYEKMQSDKGSIPDRFSAQQFSDYHSELNMSSLELGDSALYFCASSPLLQTGLTFFGPGTRLTVL.

CDR3 region: CASRTGGQETQYF. DNA for the CDR3: TGTGCCAGCAGAACGGGGGGCCAAGAGACCCAGTACTTC. This chain links TRBV7-2 with TRBJ2-5, with 7 bases identical to TRBD2. There are 13 residues in the CDR3. V was pared by 6 bases and J by 1 base, with 2 bases of the junction left unmatched. Germline values: CDR1 SGHTA, CDR2 FQGNSA.

V is TRBV7-9 and J is TRBJ2-5; weak D call: TRBD1 (6 bases). The germline CDR1 and CDR2 sequences are SEHNR and FQNEAQ (reference sequence). CDR3 length: 14 amino acids. V lost 5 bases and J lost 2, with 12 bases in between. The CDR3 is CASSIRGSQETQYF. CDR3 in DNA: TGTGCCAGCAGCATCAGGGGATCTCAAGAGACCCAGTACTTC.

V usage is TRBV7-9 and J usage is TRBJ2-5; 14 bases map to TRBD2. The CDR3 covers 16 residues. CDR1 is SEHNR, CDR2 FQNEAQ, per germline (reference sequence). V trimming: 5 bases; J trimming: 6 bases; junction bases outside the gene matches: 8. CDR3 DNA: TGTGCCAGCAGCCCGGGGACTAGCGGGAGTTTGAAGACCCAGTACTTC. This translates into CASSPGTSGSLKTQYF.

CDR3: CASSLDGGRADTQYF. The CDR3 nucleotides read TGCGCCAGCAGCTTGGACGGGGGGCGGGCAGATACGCAGTATTTT. This chain links TRBV5-1 with TRBJ2-3; weak D call: TRBD2 (7 bases). Per the germline V gene, CDR1 is SGHRS and CDR2 is YFSETQ. Trimming removed 0 bases from V and 4 bases from J, with 12 bases in between. CDR3 length: 15 residues.

The rearrangement joins TRBV11-2 to TRBJ1-1; tentative D call: TRBD1 (6 bases). The CDR3 length is 14 residues. Germline lookup yields CDR1 SGHAT and CDR2 FQNNGV. V shed 5 bases and J shed 4 bases, with 14 bases lying between them. As DNA, the CDR3 is TGTGCCAGCAGCCCAACAGGGTTGGGCACTGAAGCTTTCTTT. This encodes CASSPTGLGTEAFF.

V usage is TRBV10-3 and J usage is TRBJ2-3; the match to TRBD1 covers 8 bases. The CDR3 runs to 15 residues. J was trimmed by 2 bases and V by 7 bases; bases with no gene match: 8. The germline gives CDR1 ENHRY, CDR2 SYGVKD. CDR3 nucleotides: TGTGCCATCAACTCTGGGACAGGAGCCACAGATACGCAGTATTTT. Its translation is CAINSGTGATDTQYF.

This clone was seen a handful of times. The chain has TRBV4-1 and TRBJ1-5; no clear D. Germline CDR1 MGHRA, CDR2 YSYEKL. V gave up 0 bases and J gave up 4 bases, with 7 bases separating them. The CDR3 totals 14 residues. In nucleotides, the CDR3 is TGCGCCAGCAGCCAAGATATACAGAATCAGCCCCAGCATTTT. Protein sequence: CASSQDIQNQPQHF.

The chain is built from TRBV6-1 and TRBJ1-5, with 10 positions matching TRBD1. J lost 4 bases, V lost 8 bases, and 5 bases had no gene match. Germline CDR1 and CDR2: MNHNS and SASEGT. This CDR3 has 14 amino acids. CDR3 bases: TGTGCCAGCGGGGACAGGGGATCGAATCAGCCCCAGCATTTT. Translation gives CASGDRGSNQPQHF.

The chain carries TRBV18 and TRBJ2-3; D is unresolved. The CDR3 has 11 residues. CDR1 KGHSH and CDR2 LQKENI come from the germline V gene. Deletions cut 2 bases from V and 7 bases from J, with 4 bases between. CDR3 sequence: CASSPLNTQYF. The CDR3, as DNA: TGTGCCAGCTCACCATTAAATACGCAGTATTTT.

This rearrangement joins TRBV6-5 to TRBJ2-1, with no clear D. The CDR3 loop spans 13 amino acids. The germline V and J ends were trimmed by 6 bases and 0 bases, with 6 bases remaining between them. Per the germline V gene, CDR1 is MNHEY and CDR2 is SVGAGI. Written as DNA, the CDR3 is TGTGCCAGCAGCCCAAGCTCCTACAATGAGCAGTTCTTC. Amino acids: CASSPSSYNEQFF.

The chain uses TRBV5-1 and TRBJ2-7; no clear D gene. Looked up from germline, CDR1 is SGHRS and CDR2 is YFSETQ. The CDR3 is 12 residues long. V lost 0 bases and J lost 3, with 4 bases in between. CDR3: CASSLGLYEQYF. The CDR3, as DNA: TGCGCCAGCAGCTTGGGCCTCTACGAGCAGTACTTC.

The rearrangement joins TRBV6-6 to TRBJ2-7, with D possibly being TRBD1 (6 bases). This CDR3 comprises 12 residues. V dropped 9 bases and J dropped 9 bases, with 18 bases sitting between them. Germline V gene sequence: CDR1 MNHNY, CDR2 SVGAGI (reference sequence). CDR3 coding DNA: TGTGCCAGTCAACAGGGTTTCTCTCCGCAGTACTTC. This gives the protein CASQQGFSPQYF.

The gene calls are TRBV9 and TRBJ1-5; no firm D call. V was clipped by 3 bases and J by 1 base, with 11 bases between them. In germline, CDR1 is SGDLS, CDR2 YYNGEE. The CDR3 consists of 15 residues. CDR3 residues: CASSADLTSNQPQHF. The CDR3 nucleotides are TGTGCCAGCAGCGCAGATCTTACAAGCAATCAGCCCCAGCATTTT.

As DNA, the CDR3 is TGTGCCAGCAGCCCGACCCCGGGATCTGCTGGAAACACCATATATTTT. As protein: CASSPTPGSAGNTIYF. V usage is TRBV27 and J usage is TRBJ1-3; D gene ambiguous. Trimming removed 6 bases from V and 2 bases from J, with 17 bases in between. The V gene's germline CDR1 is MNHEY and CDR2 SMNVEV (reference sequence). The CDR3 has 16 residues.

This clone has just one count. The rearrangement uses TRBV7-2 and TRBJ2-7, with D tentatively TRBD1 (5 bases). Germline assignment: CDR1 SGHTA and CDR2 FQGNSA. Trimming took off 9 bases at V and 5 bases at J, with 17 bases between the two ends. The CDR3 has 13 amino acids. The CDR3 here is CASTKGIRDEQYF. CDR3 DNA sequence: TGTGCCAGTACGAAGGGGATAAGGGACGAGCAGTACTTC.

CDR3 sequence reads: CASSQVSGRGTNEKLFF. CDR3 nucleotides: TGTGCCAGCAGCCAAGTCTCGGGGCGGGGAACTAATGAAAAACTGTTTTTT. The chain links TRBV14 to TRBJ1-4; tentatively, D is TRBD1 (5 bases). The CDR3 spans 17 residues. Between the trimmed V and J ends, which lost 1 base and 1 base, there was a span of 13 bases. Per the germline V gene, CDR1 is SGHDN and CDR2 is FVKESK.